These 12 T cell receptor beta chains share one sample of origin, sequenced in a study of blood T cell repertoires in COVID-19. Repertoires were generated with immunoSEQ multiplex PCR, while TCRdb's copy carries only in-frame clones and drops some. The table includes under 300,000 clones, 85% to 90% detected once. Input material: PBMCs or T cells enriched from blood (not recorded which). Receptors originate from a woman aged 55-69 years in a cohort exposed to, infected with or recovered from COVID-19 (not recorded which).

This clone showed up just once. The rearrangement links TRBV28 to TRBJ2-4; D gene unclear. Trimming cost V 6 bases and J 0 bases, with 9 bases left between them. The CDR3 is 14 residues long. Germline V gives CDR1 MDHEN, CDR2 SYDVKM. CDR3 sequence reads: CASRPALAKNIQYF. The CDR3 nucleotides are TGTGCCAGCAGGCCTGCACTAGCCAAAAACATTCAGTACTTC.

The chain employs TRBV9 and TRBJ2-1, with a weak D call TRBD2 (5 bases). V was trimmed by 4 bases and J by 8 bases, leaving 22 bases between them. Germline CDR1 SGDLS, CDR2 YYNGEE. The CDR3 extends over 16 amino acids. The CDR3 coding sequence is TGTGCCAGCAGCCCCCAGCGGTTTAAAAGAGGCGATGAGCAGTTCTTC. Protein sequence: CASSPQRFKRGDEQFF.

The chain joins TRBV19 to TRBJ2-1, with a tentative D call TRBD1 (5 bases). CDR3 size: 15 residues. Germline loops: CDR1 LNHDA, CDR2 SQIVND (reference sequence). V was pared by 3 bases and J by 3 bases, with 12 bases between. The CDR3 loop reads CASSIQGVSYNEQFF. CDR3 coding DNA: TGTGCCAGTAGTATTCAAGGGGTTAGCTACAATGAGCAGTTCTTC.

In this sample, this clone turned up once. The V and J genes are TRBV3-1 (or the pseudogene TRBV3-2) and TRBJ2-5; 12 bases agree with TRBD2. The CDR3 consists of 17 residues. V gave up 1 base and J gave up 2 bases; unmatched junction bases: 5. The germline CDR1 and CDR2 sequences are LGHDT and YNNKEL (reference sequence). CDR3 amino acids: CASSQGWLAGGQETQYF. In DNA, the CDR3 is TGTGCCAGCAGCCAAGGATGGCTAGCGGGAGGGCAAGAGACCCAGTACTTC.

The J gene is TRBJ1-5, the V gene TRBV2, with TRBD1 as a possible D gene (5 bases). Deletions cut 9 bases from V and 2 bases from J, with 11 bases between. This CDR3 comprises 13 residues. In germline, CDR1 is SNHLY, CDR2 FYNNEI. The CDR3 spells CASTGLGNQPQHF. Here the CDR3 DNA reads TGTGCCAGTACAGGCTTGGGCAATCAGCCCCAGCATTTT.

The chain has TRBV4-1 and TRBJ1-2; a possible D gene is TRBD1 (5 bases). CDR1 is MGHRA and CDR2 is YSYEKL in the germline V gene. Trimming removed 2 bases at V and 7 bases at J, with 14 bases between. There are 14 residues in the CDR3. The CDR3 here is CASSQRDSGFGYTF. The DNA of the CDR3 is TGCGCCAGCAGCCAAAGGGATTCAGGGTTTGGCTACACCTTC.

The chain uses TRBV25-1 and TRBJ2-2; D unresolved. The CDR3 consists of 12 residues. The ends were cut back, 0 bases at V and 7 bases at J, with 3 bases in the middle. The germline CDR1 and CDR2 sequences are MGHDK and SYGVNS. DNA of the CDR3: TGTGCCAGCAGTGAATATATCGGGGAGCTGTTTTTT. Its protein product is CASSEYIGELFF. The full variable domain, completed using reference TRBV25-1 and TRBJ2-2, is EADIYQTPRYLVIGTGKKITLECSQTMGHDKMYWYQQDPGMELHLIHYSYGVNSTEKGDLSSESTVSRIRTEHFPLTLESARPSHTSQYLCASSEYIGELFFGEGSRLTVL.

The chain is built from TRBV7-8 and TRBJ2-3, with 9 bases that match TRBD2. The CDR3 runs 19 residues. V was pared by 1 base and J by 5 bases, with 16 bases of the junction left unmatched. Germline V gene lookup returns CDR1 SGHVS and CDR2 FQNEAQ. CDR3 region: CASSLELAGTSLFRDTQYF. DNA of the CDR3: TGTGCCAGCAGCTTAGAGCTAGCGGGAACCTCTTTGTTCAGAGATACGCAGTATTTT.

CDR3 bases: TGTGCCAGCAGCTTGGACAGGGACCTTGAAGCTTTCTTT. As protein: CASSLDRDLEAFF. The chain recombines TRBV11-2 with TRBJ1-1, with TRBD1 identical over 8 bases. Trimming cost V 3 bases and J 7 bases; bases outside gene matches: 4. Germline assignment: CDR1 SGHAT and CDR2 FQNNGV. CDR3 length: 13 amino acids.

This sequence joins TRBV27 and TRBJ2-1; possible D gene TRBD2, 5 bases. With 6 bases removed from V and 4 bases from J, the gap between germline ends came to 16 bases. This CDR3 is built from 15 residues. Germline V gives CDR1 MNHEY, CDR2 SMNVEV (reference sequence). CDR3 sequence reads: CASRKKPDFYNEQFF. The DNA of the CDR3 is TGTGCCAGCAGGAAAAAGCCGGACTTTTACAATGAGCAGTTCTTC.

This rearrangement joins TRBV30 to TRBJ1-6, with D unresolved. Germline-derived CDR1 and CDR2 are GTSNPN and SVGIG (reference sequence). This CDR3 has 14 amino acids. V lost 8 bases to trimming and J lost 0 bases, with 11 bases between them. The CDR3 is CAGERGSYNSPLHF. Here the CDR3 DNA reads TGTGCCGGGGAGCGGGGCTCCTATAATTCACCCCTCCACTTT.

The CDR3 loop reads CASSLRQGRYEQYF. The CDR3 DNA is TGTGCCAGCAGCCTTCGACAGGGAAGGTACGAGCAGTACTTC. This sequence joins TRBV27 and TRBJ2-7; 7 bases map to TRBD1. The V and J ends lost 6 bases and 4 bases, in that order; junction bases with no gene match: 9. CDR1 and CDR2 (germline): MNHEY, SMNVEV (reference sequence). The CDR3 runs 14 residues.